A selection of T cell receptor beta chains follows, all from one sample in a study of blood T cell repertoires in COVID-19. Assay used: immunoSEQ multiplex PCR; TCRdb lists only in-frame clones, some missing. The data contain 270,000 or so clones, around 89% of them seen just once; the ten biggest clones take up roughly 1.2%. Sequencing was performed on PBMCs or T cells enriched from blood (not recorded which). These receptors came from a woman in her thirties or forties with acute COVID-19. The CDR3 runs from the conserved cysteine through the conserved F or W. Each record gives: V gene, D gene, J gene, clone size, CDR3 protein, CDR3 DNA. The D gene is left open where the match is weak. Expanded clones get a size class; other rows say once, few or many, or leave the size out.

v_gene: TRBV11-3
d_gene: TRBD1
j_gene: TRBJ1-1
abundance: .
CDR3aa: CASSLWTGAAEAFF
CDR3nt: TGTGCCAGCAGCCTATGGACAGGGGCCGCTGAAGCTTTCTTT

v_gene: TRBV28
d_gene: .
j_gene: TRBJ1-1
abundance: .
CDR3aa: CASSLSAGANTEAFF
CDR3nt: TGTGCCAGCAGTTTAAGCGCAGGGGCGAACACTGAAGCTTTCTTT

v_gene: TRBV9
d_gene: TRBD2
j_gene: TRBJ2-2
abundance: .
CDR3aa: CASSARSGGYTGELFF
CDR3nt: TGTGCCAGCAGCGCCAGAAGCGGGGGTTACACCGGGGAGCTGTTTTTT

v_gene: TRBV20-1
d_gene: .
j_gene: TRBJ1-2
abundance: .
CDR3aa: CSASWGDGYTF
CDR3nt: TGCAGTGCTAGTTGGGGGGACGGCTACACCTTC

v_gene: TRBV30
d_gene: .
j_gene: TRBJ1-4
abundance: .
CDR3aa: CAWSDKGVNEKLFF
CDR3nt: TGTGCCTGGAGTGATAAAGGGGTGAATGAAAAACTGTTTTTT

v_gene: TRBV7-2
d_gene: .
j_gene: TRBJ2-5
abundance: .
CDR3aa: CASGFGGPETQYF
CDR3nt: TGTGCCAGCGGTTTCGGAGGGCCTGAGACCCAGTACTTC

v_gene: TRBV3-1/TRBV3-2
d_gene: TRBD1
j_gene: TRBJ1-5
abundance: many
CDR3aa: CASSRTGYSNQPQHF
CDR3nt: TGTGCCAGCAGCCGGACAGGGTATAGCAATCAGCCCCAGCATTTT

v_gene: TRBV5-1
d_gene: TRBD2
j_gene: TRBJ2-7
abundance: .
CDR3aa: CASSSWTSGPSYEQYF
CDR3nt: TGCGCCAGCAGCTCCTGGACTAGCGGGCCGTCCTACGAGCAGTACTTC

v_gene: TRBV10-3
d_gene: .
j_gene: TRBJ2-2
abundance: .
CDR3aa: CATYETGANTGELFF
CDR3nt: TGTGCCACTTACGAAACAGGCGCGAACACCGGGGAGCTGTTTTTT

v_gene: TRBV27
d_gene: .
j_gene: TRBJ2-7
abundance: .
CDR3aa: CASRTRGAPYEQYF
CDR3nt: TGTGCCAGCAGGACCAGGGGGGCCCCCTACGAGCAGTACTTC

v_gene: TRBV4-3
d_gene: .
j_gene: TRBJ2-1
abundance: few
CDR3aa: CASSQSAWGPGLFF
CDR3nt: TGCGCCAGCAGCCAATCAGCTTGGGGGCCGGGGTTGTTCTTC

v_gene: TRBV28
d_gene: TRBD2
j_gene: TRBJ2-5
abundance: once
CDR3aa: CASSPGGMERNQYF
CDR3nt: TGTGCCAGCAGTCCGGGGGGGATGGAACGTAACCAGTACTTC

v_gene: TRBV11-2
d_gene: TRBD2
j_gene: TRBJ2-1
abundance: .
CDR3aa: CASSFRAGASGSSYNEQFF
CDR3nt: TGTGCCAGCAGCTTTAGGGCGGGAGCTAGCGGGAGCTCCTACAATGAGCAGTTCTTC

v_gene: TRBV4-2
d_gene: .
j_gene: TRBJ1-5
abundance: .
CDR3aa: CASSQDPTGGDGNQPQHF
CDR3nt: TGTGCCAGCAGCCAAGATCCGACGGGAGGGGACGGCAATCAGCCCCAGCATTTT

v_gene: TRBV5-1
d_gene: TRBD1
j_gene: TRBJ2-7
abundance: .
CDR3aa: CASSPPLRQGTYEQYF
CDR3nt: TGCGCCAGCAGCCCCCCTCTTCGACAGGGTACCTACGAGCAGTACTTC

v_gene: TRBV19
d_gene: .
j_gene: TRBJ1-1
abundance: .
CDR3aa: CASSSRAEAFF
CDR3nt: TGTGCCAGTAGTAGCCGGGCTGAAGCTTTCTTT

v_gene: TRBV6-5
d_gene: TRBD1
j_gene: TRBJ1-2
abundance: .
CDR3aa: CASSYSTPTGYYGYTF
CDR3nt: TGTGCCAGCAGTTACTCCACGCCGACAGGGTATTATGGCTACACCTTC